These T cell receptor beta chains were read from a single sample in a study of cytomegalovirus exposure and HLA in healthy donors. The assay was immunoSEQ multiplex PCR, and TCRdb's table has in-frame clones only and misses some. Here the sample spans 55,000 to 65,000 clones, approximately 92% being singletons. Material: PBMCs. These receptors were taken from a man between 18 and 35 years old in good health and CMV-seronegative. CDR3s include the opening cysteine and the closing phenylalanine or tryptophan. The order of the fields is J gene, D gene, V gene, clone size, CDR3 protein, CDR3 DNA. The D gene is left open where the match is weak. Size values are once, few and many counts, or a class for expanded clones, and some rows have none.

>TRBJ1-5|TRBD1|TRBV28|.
CASSQGQGESQPQHF
TGTGCCAGCAGTCAAGGACAGGGTGAGTCTCAGCCCCAGCATTTT
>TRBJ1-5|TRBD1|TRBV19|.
CASSTNRQGGNQPQHF
TGTGCCAGTAGTACCAATCGACAGGGCGGCAATCAGCCCCAGCATTTT
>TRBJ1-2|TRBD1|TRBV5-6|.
CASSPDRGVWYGYTF
TGTGCCAGCAGCCCTGACAGGGGAGTTTGGTATGGCTACACCTTC
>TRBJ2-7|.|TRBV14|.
CASSQDLGGEQYF
TGTGCCAGCAGCCAAGATCTCGGGGGCGAGCAGTACTTC
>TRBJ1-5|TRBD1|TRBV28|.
CASRGQGWSQPQHF
TGTGCCAGCAGGGGACAGGGTTGGAGTCAGCCCCAGCATTTT
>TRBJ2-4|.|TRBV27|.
CASSRTLTPVKNIQYF
TGTGCCAGCAGTCGGACTCTTACACCCGTCAAAAACATTCAGTACTTC
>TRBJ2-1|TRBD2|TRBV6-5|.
CASSYSGLADNEQFF
TGTGCCAGCAGTTACTCAGGACTAGCGGACAATGAGCAGTTCTTC
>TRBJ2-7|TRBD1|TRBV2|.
CASRAGTVSYEQYF
TGTGCCAGCAGGGCCGGGACAGTCTCCTACGAGCAGTACTTC
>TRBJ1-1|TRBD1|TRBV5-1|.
CASSSGTDFMNTEAFF
TGCGCCAGCAGCTCCGGGACAGACTTCATGAACACTGAAGCTTTCTTT
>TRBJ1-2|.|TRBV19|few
CASRLGYGYTF
TGTGCCAGCCGACTAGGCTATGGCTACACCTTC
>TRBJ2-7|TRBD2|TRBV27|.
CASRRTSSYEQYF
TGTGCCAGCAGGAGGACTAGCTCCTACGAGCAGTACTTC
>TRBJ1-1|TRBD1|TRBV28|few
CASSPGTGGGNTEAFF
TGTGCCAGCAGTCCCGGGACAGGTGGGGGGAACACTGAAGCTTTCTTT